The 4 T cell receptor beta chains given below trace back to one sample, sequenced in a study of cytomegalovirus exposure and HLA in healthy donors. PCR employed 60 Vbeta and 13 Jbeta primers. TCRdb's copy holds only in-frame clones and misses some; the assay was immunoSEQ multiplex PCR. The table lists about 120,000 clones, roughly 80% of them singletons. The sequenced material came from PBMCs. The receptor set was obtained from a young man in good health and CMV-seropositive.

The gene calls are TRBV28 and TRBJ1-1; 7 nucleotides match TRBD1. Germline V gene lookup returns CDR1 MDHEN and CDR2 SYDVKM. The CDR3 consists of 14 residues. Losses at the gene ends were 6 bases for V and 5 bases for J; bases not matched to a gene: 9. CDR3 region: CASSPQYRGTEAFF. CDR3 in DNA: TGTGCCAGCAGCCCGCAGTACAGGGGAACTGAAGCTTTCTTT.

The rearrangement links TRBV2 to TRBJ2-7, with a tentative D call TRBD2 (6 bases). V shed 5 bases and J shed 4 bases, with 9 bases lying between them. Germline CDR1 and CDR2: SNHLY and FYNNEI. This CDR3 comprises 12 residues. CDR3 sequence (DNA): TGTGCCAGCAGTACCGGGGGTTACGAGCAGTACTTC. This translates into CASSTGGYEQYF.

The rearrangement uses TRBV11-2 and TRBJ1-4, with no clear D. Trimming cost V 3 bases and J 7 bases, with 12 bases left between them. Germline CDR1 and CDR2: SGHAT and FQNNGV. The CDR3 totals 14 residues. DNA for the CDR3: TGTGCCAGCAGCTTCTATGACGAGGGTGAAAAACTGTTTTTT. Protein: CASSFYDEGEKLFF.

V is TRBV2 and J is TRBJ1-5; D remains ambiguous. The CDR3 is 15 residues long. CDR1 is SNHLY, CDR2 FYNNEI, per germline. V was pared by 2 bases and J by 6 bases, with 14 bases between. CDR3 amino acids: CASSETSSAVQPQHF. The CDR3 DNA reads as TGTGCCAGCAGTGAAACGAGTTCGGCGGTTCAGCCCCAGCATTTT. Supplemented by reference TRBV2 and TRBJ1-5, the full variable domain reads EPEVTQTPSHQVTQMGQEVILRCVPISNHLYFYWYRQILGQKVEFLVSFYNNEISEKSEIFDDQFSVERPDGSNFTLKIRSTKLEDSAMYFCASSETSSAVQPQHFGDGTRLSIL.